This TCR beta chain appears in the sequencing data of a study of cytomegalovirus exposure and HLA in healthy donors. The PCR ran on 60 Vbeta and 13 Jbeta primers. Generated by immunoSEQ multiplex PCR, the TCRdb table keeps only in-frame clones and is missing some. The sample has 130,000 or so clones, over 70% seen once. Study-wide results and caveats: Several of the most significant clusters were apparently associated with common viral pathogens in a later analysis. The study had only CMV serostatus as immune exposure information. At a 0.05 false discovery rate, a later analysis found about 17,000 TCR beta sequences to be associated with HLA alleles. In vitro testing confirmed a few CMV-associated chains as specific for CMV antigens.

Points on this clone: Its antigen is not identified.

Germline assignment: CDR1 SGHKS and CDR2 YYEKEE (reference sequence). J was trimmed by 5 bases and V by 0 bases; bases with no gene match: 10. The CDR3 sequence is 16 residues long. The clonotype comes from a woman in her forties in good health and CMV-seropositive. The sample taken for sequencing was PBMCs. This chain links TRBV5-5 with TRBJ2-5; the match to TRBD1 covers 7 bases. The CDR3 bases are TGTGCCAGCAGCTTGGCTCTGACAGGGATGAAGGAGACCCAGTACTTC. It codes for CASSLALTGMKETQYF.